These T cell receptor beta chains were read from a single sample in a study of identical twins. Using its own MiXCR run on the 5' RACE reads, TCRdb lists one record per CDR3 protein. The table shows some 660,000 distinct CDR3 sequences, with more than 6.5% occurring only once. This sample also appeared in a second study, on yellow fever vaccine responses in identical twins.

The sequenced sample consisted of PBMCs. The receptors were gathered from a woman between 18 and 29 years old in good health. Both conserved end residues are part of each CDR3. D genes are given only for firm matches. Some rows have no size entry. The others give once, few or many, or a class for an expanded clone.

clone_size: -; d_call: -; v_call: TRBV15; j_call: TRBJ2-2; cdr3_aa: CATSRALYTGELFF; cdr3_nt: TGTGCCACCAGCAGAGCACTGTACACCGGGGAGCTGTTTTTT
clone_size: few; d_call: -; v_call: TRBV27; j_call: TRBJ1-3; cdr3_aa: CASSPGRQISGNTIYF; cdr3_nt: TGTGCCAGCAGCCCCGGCAGGCAAATCTCTGGAAACACCATATATTTT
clone_size: few; d_call: -; v_call: TRBV6-5; j_call: TRBJ1-2; cdr3_aa: CASSSTQGRGNGYTF; cdr3_nt: TGTGCCAGCAGTTCGACTCAGGGAAGGGGTAATGGCTACACCTTC
clone_size: few; d_call: -; v_call: TRBV6-5; j_call: TRBJ2-1; cdr3_aa: CASSYSRVGNEQFF; cdr3_nt: TGTGCCAGCAGTTACTCCAGGGTGGGCAATGAGCAGTTCTTC
clone_size: few; d_call: -; v_call: TRBV2; j_call: TRBJ2-6; cdr3_aa: CASSELGAGANVLTF; cdr3_nt: TGTGCCAGCAGTGAACTGGGGGCTGGGGCCAACGTCCTGACTTTC
clone_size: few; d_call: -; v_call: TRBV7-9; j_call: TRBJ2-3; cdr3_aa: CASSLGKSDTQYF; cdr3_nt: TGTGCCAGCAGCTTAGGAAAGTCGGATACGCAGTATTTT
clone_size: few; d_call: TRBD1; v_call: TRBV7-9; j_call: TRBJ2-2; cdr3_aa: CASSFQQGARGTGELFF; cdr3_nt: TGTGCCAGCAGCTTTCAACAGGGGGCGCGGGGGACCGGGGAGCTGTTTTTT
clone_size: -; d_call: -; v_call: TRBV7-6; j_call: TRBJ2-7; cdr3_aa: CASSLVGSHEQYF; cdr3_nt: TGTGCCAGCAGCTTAGTAGGGAGCCACGAGCAGTACTTC
clone_size: many; d_call: -; v_call: TRBV3-1; j_call: TRBJ2-3; cdr3_aa: CASSPTGTSTDTQYF; cdr3_nt: TGTGCCAGCAGCCCGACAGGGACTAGCACAGATACGCAGTATTTT
clone_size: many; d_call: -; v_call: TRBV5-1; j_call: TRBJ2-3; cdr3_aa: CASSLVGRLSDTQYF; cdr3_nt: TGCGCCAGCAGCTTAGTGGGCAGGTTGTCGGATACGCAGTATTTT
clone_size: -; d_call: -; v_call: TRBV5-6; j_call: TRBJ2-1; cdr3_aa: CASSLGREDYNEQFF; cdr3_nt: TGTGCCAGCAGCTTGGGCAGAGAGGACTACAATGAGCAGTTCTTC
clone_size: many; d_call: TRBD1; v_call: TRBV28; j_call: TRBJ2-3; cdr3_aa: CASSSPGQGRTDTQYF; cdr3_nt: TGTGCCAGCAGTTCCCCGGGACAGGGGCGCACAGATACGCAGTATTTT
clone_size: few; d_call: -; v_call: TRBV5-6; j_call: TRBJ2-5; cdr3_aa: CASSLYRVPETQYF; cdr3_nt: TGTGCCAGCAGCTTGTACAGGGTCCCAGAGACCCAGTACTTC
clone_size: many; d_call: -; v_call: TRBV12-3/TRBV12-4; j_call: TRBJ2-1; cdr3_aa: CASRPGTYNEQFF; cdr3_nt: TGTGCCAGCAGACCCGGGACCTACAATGAGCAGTTCTTC
clone_size: -; d_call: -; v_call: TRBV12-3/TRBV12-4; j_call: TRBJ2-5; cdr3_aa: CASSFDGGVETQYF; cdr3_nt: TGTGCCAGCAGTTTCGATGGCGGGGTGGAGACCCAGTACTTC
clone_size: many; d_call: -; v_call: TRBV28; j_call: TRBJ2-5; cdr3_aa: CASSLSHNQETQYF; cdr3_nt: TGTGCCAGCAGTTTATCGCACAACCAAGAGACCCAGTACTTC
clone_size: few; d_call: TRBD1; v_call: TRBV2; j_call: TRBJ1-2; cdr3_aa: CASRPDRVDDTF; cdr3_nt: TGTGCCAGCAGGCCGGACAGGGTTGACGACACCTTC
clone_size: few; d_call: -; v_call: TRBV24-1; j_call: TRBJ2-7; cdr3_aa: CATSDSGGRSHEQYF; cdr3_nt: TGTGCCACCAGTGATTCCGGGGGGCGATCACACGAGCAGTACTTC
clone_size: few; d_call: -; v_call: TRBV6-5; j_call: TRBJ2-2; cdr3_aa: CASSSTVGGELFF; cdr3_nt: TGTGCCAGCAGTTCTACGGTTGGCGGGGAGCTGTTTTTT
clone_size: many; d_call: -; v_call: TRBV4-1; j_call: TRBJ2-1; cdr3_aa: CASSPPGGINEQFF; cdr3_nt: TGCGCCAGCAGCCCACCAGGAGGGATAAATGAGCAGTTCTTC
clone_size: -; d_call: -; v_call: TRBV9; j_call: TRBJ2-1; cdr3_aa: CASSVSTGNYNEQFF; cdr3_nt: TGTGCCAGCAGCGTGTCAACGGGGAACTACAATGAGCAGTTCTTC
clone_size: -; d_call: TRBD1; v_call: TRBV25-1; j_call: TRBJ2-7; cdr3_aa: CARPSFGDSLYEQYF; cdr3_nt: TGTGCCAGACCCAGTTTTGGGGACAGTCTTTACGAGCAGTACTTC